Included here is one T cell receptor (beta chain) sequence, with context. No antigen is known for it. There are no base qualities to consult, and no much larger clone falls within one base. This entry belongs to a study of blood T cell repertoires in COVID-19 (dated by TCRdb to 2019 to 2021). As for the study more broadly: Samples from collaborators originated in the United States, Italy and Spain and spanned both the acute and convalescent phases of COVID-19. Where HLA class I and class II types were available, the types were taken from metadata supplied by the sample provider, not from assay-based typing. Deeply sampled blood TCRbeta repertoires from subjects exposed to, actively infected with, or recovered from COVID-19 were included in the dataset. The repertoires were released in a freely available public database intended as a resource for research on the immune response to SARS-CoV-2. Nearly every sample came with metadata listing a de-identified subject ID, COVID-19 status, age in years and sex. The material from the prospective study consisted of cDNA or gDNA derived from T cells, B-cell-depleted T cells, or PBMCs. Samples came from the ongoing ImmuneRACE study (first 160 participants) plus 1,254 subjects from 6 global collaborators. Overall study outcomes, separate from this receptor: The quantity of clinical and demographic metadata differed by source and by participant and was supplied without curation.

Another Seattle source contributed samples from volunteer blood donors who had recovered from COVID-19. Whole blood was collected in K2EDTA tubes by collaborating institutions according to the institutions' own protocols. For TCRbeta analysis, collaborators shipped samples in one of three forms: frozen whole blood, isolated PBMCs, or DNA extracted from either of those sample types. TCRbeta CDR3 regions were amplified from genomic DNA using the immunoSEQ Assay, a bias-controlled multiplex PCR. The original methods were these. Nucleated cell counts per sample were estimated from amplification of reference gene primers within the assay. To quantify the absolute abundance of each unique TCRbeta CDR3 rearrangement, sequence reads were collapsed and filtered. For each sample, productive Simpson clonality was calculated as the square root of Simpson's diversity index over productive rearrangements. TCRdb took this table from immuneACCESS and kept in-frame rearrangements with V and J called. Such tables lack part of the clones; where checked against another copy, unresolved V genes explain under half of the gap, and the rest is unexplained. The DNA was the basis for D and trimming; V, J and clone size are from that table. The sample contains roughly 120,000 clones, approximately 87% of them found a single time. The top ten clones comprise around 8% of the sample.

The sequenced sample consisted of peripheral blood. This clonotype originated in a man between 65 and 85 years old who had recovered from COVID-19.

This receptor has the CDR3 CASSFQDYGYTF. The sequence in DNA is TGCGCCAGCAGCTTCCAGGACTATGGCTACACCTTC. The rearranged chain carries TRBV5-1 and TRBJ1-2; confidence is insufficient to name the D gene. CDR1 and CDR2, per the germline V gene, are SGHRS and YFSETQ. V loses 2 bases, J loses 3 bases, and the germline ends lie 5 bases apart. The CDR3 contains 12 residues, cysteine and phenylalanine counted. The read is trimmed to its CDR3 DNA, 36 bases read in frame from base 1.